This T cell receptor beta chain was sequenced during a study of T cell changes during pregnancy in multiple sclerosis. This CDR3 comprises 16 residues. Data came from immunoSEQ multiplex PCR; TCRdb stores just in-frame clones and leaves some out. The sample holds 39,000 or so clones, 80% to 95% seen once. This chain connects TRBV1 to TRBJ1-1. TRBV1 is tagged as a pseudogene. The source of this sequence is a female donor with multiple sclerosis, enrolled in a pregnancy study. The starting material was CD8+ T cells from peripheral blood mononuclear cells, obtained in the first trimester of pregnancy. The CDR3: CTSSQVPRGGTGEAFF. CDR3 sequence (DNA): TGCACCAGCAGCCAAGTCCCCCGAGGAGGGACGGGTGAAGCTTTCTTT.